This T cell receptor (beta chain) originates from a study of neurological immune-mediated disorders. Trimming left V 3 bases short and J 1 base short, with 19 bases between. The CDR3 has 17 residues. Germline V gene lookup returns CDR1 MGHRA and CDR2 YSYEKL. Preparation of the unsorted libraries drew on 2 million PBMCs stored at -80 C. This clonotype was seen at least ten times. TCRdb passed the 5' RACE reads through MiXCR, listing each CDR3 protein once. The profile covers 45,000 to 65,000 distinct CDR3 sequences, with less than 5% appearing a single time and around 2.8% taken by the ten largest. The specimen was PBMCs. This clonotype was sampled from a man in his fifties with multiple sclerosis. This chain links TRBV4-1 with TRBJ2-7; D is perhaps TRBD2 (5 bases). The CDR3 sequence is CASSQEQTGISSYEQYF. The CDR3 DNA is TGCGCCAGCAGCCAGGAACAAACGGGAATCTCGTCCTACGAGCAGTACTTC.